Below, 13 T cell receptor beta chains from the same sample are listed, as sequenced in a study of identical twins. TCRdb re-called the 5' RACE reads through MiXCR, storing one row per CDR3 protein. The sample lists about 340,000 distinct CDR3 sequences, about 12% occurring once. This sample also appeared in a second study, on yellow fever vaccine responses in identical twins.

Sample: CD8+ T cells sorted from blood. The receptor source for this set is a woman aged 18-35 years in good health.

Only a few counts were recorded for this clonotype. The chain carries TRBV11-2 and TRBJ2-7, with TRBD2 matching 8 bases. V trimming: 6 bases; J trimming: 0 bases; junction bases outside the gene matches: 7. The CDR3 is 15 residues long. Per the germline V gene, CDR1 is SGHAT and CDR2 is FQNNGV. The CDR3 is CASSRTSGTSYEQYF. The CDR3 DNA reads TGTGCCAGCAGTAGAACTAGCGGAACCTCCTACGAGCAGTACTTC.

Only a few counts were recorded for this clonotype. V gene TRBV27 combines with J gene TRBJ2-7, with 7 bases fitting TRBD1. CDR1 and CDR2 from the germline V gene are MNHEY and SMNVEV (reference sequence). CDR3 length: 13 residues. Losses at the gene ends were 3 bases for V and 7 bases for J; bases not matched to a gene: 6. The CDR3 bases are TGTGCCAGCAGTTTGTCAGCACAGGGGGAGCAGTACTTC. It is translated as CASSLSAQGEQYF.

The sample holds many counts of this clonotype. DNA for the CDR3: TGTGCCAGCACCCCTCCCTACACCTTC. Protein sequence: CASTPPYTF. The chain links TRBV12-3 or TRBV12-4 to TRBJ1-2; D unclear. Trimming stripped 7 bases from V and 10 bases from J, with 7 bases between. This CDR3 spans 9 amino acids.

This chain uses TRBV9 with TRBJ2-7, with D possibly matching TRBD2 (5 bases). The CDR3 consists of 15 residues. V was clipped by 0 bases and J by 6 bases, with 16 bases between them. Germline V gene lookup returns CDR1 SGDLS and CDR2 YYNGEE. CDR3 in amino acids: CASSVGDQSEGEQYF. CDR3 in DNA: TGTGCCAGCAGCGTAGGGGATCAATCTGAGGGCGAGCAGTACTTC.

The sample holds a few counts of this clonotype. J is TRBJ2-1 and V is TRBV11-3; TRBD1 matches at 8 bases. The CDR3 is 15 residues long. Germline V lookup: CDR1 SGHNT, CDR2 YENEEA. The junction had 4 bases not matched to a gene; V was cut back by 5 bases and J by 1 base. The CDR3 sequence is CASSPGGRSYNEQFF. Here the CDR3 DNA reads TGTGCCAGCAGCCCAGGGGGCAGGTCCTACAATGAGCAGTTCTTC.

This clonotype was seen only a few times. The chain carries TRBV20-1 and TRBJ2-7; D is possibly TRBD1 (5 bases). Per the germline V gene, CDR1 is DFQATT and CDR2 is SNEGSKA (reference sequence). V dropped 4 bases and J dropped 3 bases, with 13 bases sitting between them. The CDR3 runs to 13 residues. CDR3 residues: CSAIRDSDYEQYV. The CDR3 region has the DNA TGCAGTGCTATCCGTGACAGCGACTACGAGCAGTACGTC.

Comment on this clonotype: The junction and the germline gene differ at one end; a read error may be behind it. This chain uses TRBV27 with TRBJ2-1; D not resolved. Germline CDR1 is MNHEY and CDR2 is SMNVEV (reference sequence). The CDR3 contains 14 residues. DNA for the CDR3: TGTGCCAGCAGTACGGAGAGCTCCTACTATGAGCAGTTCTTC. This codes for CASSTESSYYEQFF.

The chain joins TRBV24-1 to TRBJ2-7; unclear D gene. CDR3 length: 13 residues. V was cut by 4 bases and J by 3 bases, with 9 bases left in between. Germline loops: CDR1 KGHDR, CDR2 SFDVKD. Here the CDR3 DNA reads TGTGCCACCAGTGAACGCGACGGCTACGAGCAGTACTTC. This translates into CATSERDGYEQYF.

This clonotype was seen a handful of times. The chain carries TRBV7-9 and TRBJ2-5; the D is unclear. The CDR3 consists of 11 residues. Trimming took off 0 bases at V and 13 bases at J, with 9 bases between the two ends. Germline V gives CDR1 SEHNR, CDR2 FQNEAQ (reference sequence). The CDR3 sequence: CASSLAGWWYF. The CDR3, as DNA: TGTGCCAGCAGCTTAGCCGGGTGGTGGTACTTC.

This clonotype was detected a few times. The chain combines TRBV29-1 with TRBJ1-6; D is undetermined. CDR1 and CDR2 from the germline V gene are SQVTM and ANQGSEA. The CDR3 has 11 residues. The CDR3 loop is CTANSDSPLHF. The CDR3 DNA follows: TGCACAGCCAACAGCGATTCACCCCTCCACTTT.

The CDR3 is CSAVAGVSYEQYF. In nucleotides, the CDR3 is TGCAGTGCTGTAGCGGGAGTCTCCTACGAGCAGTACTTC. This chain uses TRBV20-1 with TRBJ2-7; 9 positions agree with TRBD2. Per germline, CDR1 DFQATT and CDR2 SNEGSKA (reference sequence). The CDR3 spans 13 residues. Trimming cost V 5 bases and J 0 bases; bases outside gene matches: 2.

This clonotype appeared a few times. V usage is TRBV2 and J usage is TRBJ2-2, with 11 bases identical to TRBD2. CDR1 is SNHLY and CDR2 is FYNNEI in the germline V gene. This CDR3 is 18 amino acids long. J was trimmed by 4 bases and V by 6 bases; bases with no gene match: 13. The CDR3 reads CASSELAGATSVTGELFF. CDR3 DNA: TGTGCCAGCAGCGAACTAGCGGGGGCAACCTCGGTCACCGGGGAGCTGTTTTTT.

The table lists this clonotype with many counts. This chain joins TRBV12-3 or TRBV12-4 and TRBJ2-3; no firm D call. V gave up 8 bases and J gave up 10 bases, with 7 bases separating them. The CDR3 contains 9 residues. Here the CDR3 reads CASGLSQYF. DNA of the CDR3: TGTGCCAGCGGCCTTTCGCAGTATTTT.